The present entry profiles one T cell receptor (beta chain) with its context. The source of the sample is a study of technical replicates of blood from several donors. TCRdb keeps only in-frame clones here, not all; method: immunoSEQ multiplex PCR. This table has under 95,000 clones, 85% to 95% appearing once. This CDR3 spans 14 amino acids. CDR1 is SGHRS, CDR2 YFSETQ, per germline. Trimming shortened V by 0 bases and J by 5 bases, and 6 bases separated the two germline ends. The gene calls are TRBV5-1 and TRBJ1-6; D is unclear. Input material: T cells isolated from PBMCs. The sequence came from a human donor in good health. The CDR3 is CASSLETNNSPLHF. The CDR3 nucleotides are TGCGCCAGCAGCTTGGAGACAAATAATTCACCCCTCCACTTT.